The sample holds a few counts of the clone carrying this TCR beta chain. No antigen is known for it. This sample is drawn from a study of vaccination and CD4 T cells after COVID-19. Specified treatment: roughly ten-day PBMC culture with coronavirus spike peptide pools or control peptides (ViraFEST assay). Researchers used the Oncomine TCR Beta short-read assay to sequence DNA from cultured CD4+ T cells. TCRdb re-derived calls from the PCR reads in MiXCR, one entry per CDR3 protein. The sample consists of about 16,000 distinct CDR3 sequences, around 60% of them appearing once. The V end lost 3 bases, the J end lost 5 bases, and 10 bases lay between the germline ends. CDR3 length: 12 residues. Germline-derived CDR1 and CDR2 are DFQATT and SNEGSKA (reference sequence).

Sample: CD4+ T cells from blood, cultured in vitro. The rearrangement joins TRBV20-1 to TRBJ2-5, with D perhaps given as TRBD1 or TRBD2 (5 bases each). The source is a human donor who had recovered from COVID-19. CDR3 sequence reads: CSAREWGETQYF. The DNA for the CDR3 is TGCAGTGCTAGGGAGTGGGGGGAGACCCAGTACTTC.